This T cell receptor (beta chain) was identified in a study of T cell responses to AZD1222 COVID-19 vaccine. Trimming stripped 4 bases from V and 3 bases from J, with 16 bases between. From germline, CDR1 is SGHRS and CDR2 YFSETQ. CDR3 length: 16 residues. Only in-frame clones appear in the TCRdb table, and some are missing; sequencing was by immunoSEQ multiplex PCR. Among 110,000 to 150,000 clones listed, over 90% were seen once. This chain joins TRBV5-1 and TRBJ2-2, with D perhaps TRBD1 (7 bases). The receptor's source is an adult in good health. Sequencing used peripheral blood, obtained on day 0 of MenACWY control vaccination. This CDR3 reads CASSIRPRGDTGELFF. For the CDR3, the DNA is TGCGCCAGCAGCATAAGGCCCAGGGGGGACACCGGGGAGCTGTTTTTT. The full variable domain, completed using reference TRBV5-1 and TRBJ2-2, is KAGVTQTPRYLIKTRGQQVTLSCSPISGHRSVSWYQQTPGQGLQFLFEYFSETQRNKGNFPGRFSGRQFSNSRSEMNVSTLELGDSALYLCASSIRPRGDTGELFFGEGSRLTVL.